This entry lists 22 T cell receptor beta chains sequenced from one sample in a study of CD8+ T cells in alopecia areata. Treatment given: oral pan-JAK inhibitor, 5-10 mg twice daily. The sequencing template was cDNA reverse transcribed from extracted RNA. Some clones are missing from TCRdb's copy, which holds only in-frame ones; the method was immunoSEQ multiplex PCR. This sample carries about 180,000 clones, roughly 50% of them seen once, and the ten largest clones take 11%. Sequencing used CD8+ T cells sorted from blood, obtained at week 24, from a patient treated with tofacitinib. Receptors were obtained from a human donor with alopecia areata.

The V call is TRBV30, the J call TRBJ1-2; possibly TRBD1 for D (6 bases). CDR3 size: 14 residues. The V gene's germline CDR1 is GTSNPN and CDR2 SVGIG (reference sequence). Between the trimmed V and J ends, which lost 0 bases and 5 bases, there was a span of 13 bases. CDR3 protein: CAWSVGGKRYGYTF. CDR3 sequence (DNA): TGTGCCTGGAGTGTAGGGGGGAAGAGGTATGGCTACACCTTC. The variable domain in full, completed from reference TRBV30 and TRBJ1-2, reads SQTIHQWPATLVQPVGSPLSLECTVEGTSNPNLYWYRQAAGRGLQLLFYSVGIGQISSEVPQNLSASRPQDRQFILSSKKLLLSDSGFYLCAWSVGGKRYGYTFGSGTRLTVV.

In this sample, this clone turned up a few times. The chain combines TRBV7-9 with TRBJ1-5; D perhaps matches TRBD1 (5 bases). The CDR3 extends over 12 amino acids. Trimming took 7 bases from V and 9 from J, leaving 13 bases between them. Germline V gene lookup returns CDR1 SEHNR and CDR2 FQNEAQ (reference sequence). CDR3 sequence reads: CASTSPGGPQHF. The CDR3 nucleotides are TGTGCCAGCACCTCCCCTGGGGGGCCCCAGCATTTT. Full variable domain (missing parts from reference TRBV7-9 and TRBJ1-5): DTGVSQNPRHKITKRGQNVTFRCDPISEHNRLYWYRQTLGQGPEFLTYFQNEAQLEKSRLLSDRFSAERPKGSFSTLEIQRTEQGDSAMYLCASTSPGGPQHFGDGTRLSIL.

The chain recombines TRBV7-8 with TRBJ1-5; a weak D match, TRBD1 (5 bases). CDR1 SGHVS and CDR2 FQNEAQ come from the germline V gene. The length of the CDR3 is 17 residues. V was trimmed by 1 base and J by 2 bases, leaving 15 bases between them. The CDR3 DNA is TGTGCCAGCAGCTTAGGGTTGTGGGGGTATGGCAATCAGCCCCAGCATTTT. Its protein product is CASSLGLWGYGNQPQHF.

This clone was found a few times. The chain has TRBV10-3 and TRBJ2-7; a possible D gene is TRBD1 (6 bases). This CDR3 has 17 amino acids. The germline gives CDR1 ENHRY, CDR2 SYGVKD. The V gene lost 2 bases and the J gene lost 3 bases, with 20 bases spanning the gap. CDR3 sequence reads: CAISEPGWGTTDYEQYF. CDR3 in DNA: TGTGCCATCAGTGAGCCTGGTTGGGGGACAACCGACTACGAGCAGTACTTC.

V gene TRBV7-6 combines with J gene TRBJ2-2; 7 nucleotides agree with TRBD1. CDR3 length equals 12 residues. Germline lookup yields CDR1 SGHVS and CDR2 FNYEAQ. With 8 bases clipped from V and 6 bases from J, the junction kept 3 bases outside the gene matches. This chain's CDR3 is CASSQGAGELFF. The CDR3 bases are TGTGCCAGCTCCCAGGGGGCCGGGGAGCTGTTTTTT.

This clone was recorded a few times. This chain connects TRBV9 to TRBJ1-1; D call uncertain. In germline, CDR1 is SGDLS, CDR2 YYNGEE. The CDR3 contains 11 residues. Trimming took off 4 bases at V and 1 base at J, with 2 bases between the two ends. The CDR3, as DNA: TGTGCCAGCAGCCCGAACACTGAAGCTTTCTTT. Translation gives CASSPNTEAFF.

The CDR3 region is CASSLDWSNTEAFF. The CDR3 DNA is TGCGCCAGCAGCTTGGATTGGTCTAACACTGAAGCTTTCTTT. The chain combines TRBV5-1 with TRBJ1-1; D is ambiguous. Germline loops: CDR1 SGHRS, CDR2 YFSETQ. With 0 bases removed from V and 2 bases from J, the gap between germline ends came to 8 bases. The CDR3 runs to 14 residues.

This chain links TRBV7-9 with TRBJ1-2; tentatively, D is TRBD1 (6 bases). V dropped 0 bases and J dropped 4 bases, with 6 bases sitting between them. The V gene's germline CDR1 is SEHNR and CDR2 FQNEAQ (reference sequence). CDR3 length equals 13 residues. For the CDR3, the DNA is TGTGCCAGCAGCTTAGCAGGGGGCTATGGCTACACCTTC. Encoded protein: CASSLAGGYGYTF.

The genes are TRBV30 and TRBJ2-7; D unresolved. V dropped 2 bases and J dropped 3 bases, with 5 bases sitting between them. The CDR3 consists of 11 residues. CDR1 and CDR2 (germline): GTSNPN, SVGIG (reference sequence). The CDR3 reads CAWSPDYEQYF. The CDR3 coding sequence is TGTGCCTGGAGTCCTGACTACGAGCAGTACTTC.

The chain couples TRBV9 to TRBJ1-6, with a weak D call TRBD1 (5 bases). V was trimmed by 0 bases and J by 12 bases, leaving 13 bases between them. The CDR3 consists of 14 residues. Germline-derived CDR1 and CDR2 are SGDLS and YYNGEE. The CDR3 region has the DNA TGTGCCAGCAGCGTAGGAGACAGAAAGGGACCCCTCCACTTT. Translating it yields CASSVGDRKGPLHF.

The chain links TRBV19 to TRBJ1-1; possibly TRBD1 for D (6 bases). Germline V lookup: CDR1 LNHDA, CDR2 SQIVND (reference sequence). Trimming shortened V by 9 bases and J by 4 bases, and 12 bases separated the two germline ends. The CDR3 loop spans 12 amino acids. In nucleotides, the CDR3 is TGTGCCAGCCGCGCCAGGGGCACTGAAGCTTTCTTT. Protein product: CASRARGTEAFF.

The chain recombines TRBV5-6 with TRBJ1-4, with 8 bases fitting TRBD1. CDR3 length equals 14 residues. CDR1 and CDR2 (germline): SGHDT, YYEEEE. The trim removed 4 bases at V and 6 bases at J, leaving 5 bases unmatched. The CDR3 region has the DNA TGTGCCAGCAGCCGACAGGGGTTCGATGAAAAACTGTTTTTT. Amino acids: CASSRQGFDEKLFF.

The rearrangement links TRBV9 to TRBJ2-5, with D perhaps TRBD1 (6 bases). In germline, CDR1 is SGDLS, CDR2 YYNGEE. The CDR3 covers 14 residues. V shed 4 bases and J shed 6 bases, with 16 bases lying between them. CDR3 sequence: CASSRDNAFQTQYF. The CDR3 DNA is TGTGCCAGCAGCCGGGACAATGCCTTCCAGACCCAGTACTTC.

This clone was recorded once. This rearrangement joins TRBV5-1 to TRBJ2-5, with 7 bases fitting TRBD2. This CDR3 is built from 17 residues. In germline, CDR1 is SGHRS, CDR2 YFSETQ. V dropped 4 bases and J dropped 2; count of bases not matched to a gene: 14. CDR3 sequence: CASSPWARGGSQETQYF. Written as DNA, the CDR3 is TGCGCCAGCAGCCCATGGGCCCGCGGGGGTTCGCAAGAGACCCAGTACTTC.

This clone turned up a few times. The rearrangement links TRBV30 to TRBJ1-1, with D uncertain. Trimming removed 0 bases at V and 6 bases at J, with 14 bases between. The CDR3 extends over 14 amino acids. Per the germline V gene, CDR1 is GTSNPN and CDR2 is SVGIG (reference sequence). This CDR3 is CAWSVSPGAPEAFF. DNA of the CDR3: TGTGCCTGGAGTGTTTCTCCGGGTGCCCCTGAAGCTTTCTTT.

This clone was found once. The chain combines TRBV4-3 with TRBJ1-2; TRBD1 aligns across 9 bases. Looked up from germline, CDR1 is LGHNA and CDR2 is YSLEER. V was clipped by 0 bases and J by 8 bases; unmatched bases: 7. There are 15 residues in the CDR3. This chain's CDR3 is CASSQDAGTGPGYTF. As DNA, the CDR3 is TGCGCCAGCAGCCAAGATGCGGGGACAGGGCCCGGCTACACCTTC.

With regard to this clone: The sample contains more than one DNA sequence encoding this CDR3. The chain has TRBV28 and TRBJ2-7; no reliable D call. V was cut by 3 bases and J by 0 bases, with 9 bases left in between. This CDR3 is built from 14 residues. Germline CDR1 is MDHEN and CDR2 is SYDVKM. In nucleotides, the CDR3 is TGTGCCAGCAGTTTGGTCGGAAGCTCCTACGAGCAGTACTTC. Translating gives CASSLVGSSYEQYF.

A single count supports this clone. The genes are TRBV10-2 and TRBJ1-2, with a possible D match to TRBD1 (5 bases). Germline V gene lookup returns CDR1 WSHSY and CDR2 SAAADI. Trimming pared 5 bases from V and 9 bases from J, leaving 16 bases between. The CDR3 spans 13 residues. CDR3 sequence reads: CASSQGGSSSYTF. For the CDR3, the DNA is TGCGCCAGCAGTCAGGGAGGTTCAAGTAGCTACACCTTC.

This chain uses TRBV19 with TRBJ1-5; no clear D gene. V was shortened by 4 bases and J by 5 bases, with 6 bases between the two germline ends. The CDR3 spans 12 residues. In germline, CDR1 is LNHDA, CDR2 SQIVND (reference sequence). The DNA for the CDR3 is TGTGCCAGTAGTAACGGGTATCAGCCCCAGCATTTT. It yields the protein CASSNGYQPQHF.

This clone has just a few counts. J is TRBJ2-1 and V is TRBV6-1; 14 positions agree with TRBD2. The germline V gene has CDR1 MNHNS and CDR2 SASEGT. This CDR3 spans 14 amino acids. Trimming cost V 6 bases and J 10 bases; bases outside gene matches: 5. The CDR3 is CASSPGLAGVEQFF. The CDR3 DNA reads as TGTGCCAGCAGCCCGGGACTAGCGGGGGTAGAGCAGTTCTTC.

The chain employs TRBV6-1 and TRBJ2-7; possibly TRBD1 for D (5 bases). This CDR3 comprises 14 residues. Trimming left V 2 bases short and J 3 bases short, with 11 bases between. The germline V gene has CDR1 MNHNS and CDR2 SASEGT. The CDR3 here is CASSEYRPGYEQYF. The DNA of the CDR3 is TGTGCCAGCAGTGAATACAGGCCCGGCTACGAGCAGTACTTC.

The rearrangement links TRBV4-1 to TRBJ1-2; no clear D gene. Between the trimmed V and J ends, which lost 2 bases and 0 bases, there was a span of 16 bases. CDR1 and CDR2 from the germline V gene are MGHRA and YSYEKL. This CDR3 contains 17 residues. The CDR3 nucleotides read TGCGCCAGCAGCCAACGGTTTTCGGACCGAACTAACTATGGCTACACCTTC. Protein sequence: CASSQRFSDRTNYGYTF.